This T cell receptor (beta chain) came from a study of T cells after yellow fever vaccination. The wider study: SMART-Seq v4 Ultra Low Input handled preparation of low-cell-number fractions.

A word on this clonotype: Its target is unknown.

For TCR, cDNA came from 5'RACE template switching, which added a universal primer site and UMIs. TCRdb fed the 5' RACE reads into MiXCR, producing one record per CDR3 protein. The sample carries 250,000 to 300,000 distinct CDR3 sequences, over 10% recorded once. Germline V CDR1 and CDR2: MNHEY, SVGAGI. This CDR3 is built from 15 residues. V was clipped by 4 bases and J by 3 bases; unmatched bases: 8. Study-wide results and caveats: Booster sampling recovered most clones from primary vaccination (96% CD4, over 75% CD8). Abundant bulk-derived clonotypes could contaminate FACS-sorted repertoires.

This receptor was taken from a man aged 25 to 40 who received the YFV17D yellow fever vaccine. This chain links TRBV6-5 with TRBJ2-5; 7 positions agree with TRBD1. The sequences come from CD4+ T cells sorted from PBMCs, collected 45 days after the yellow fever booster vaccination. In DNA, the CDR3 is TGTGCCAGCAGTTTGGTCGGGACAGCCAAAGAGACCCAGTACTTC. This gives the protein CASSLVGTAKETQYF.